This T cell receptor (beta chain) is drawn from a study of blood T cell repertoires in COVID-19. Germline CDR1 is SGHTA and CDR2 is FQGNSA. The CDR3 consists of 14 residues. V lost 4 bases to trimming and J lost 5 bases; unmatched junction nucleotides: 6. This clone has a single count. The authors' processing: By means of reference gene primer amplification, nucleated cell counts were estimated. Libraries were prepared by immunoSEQ multiplex PCR; TCRdb keeps only in-frame clonotypes and omits some of them. D and trimming come from the DNA, and the V and J calls and clone size come from that table. The table lists 55,000 to 75,000 clones, under 95% of them singletons.

The sequenced sample was peripheral blood. The rearrangement joins TRBV7-2 to TRBJ1-1, with TRBD1 matching over 8 bases. This receptor was obtained from a man aged 55 to 70 with acute or convalescent COVID-19. CDR3 sequence (DNA): TGTGCCAGCAGCTATGACAGGGGCCGGACTGAAGCTTTCTTT. Its translation: CASSYDRGRTEAFF.